This T cell receptor (beta chain) appears in the sequencing data of a study of blood T cell repertoires in COVID-19. Whole-study context: The analysed material was cDNA or gDNA that came from T cells, B-cell-depleted T cells, or PBMCs.

Study processing details: Estimates of nucleated cell counts were drawn from the amplification of reference gene primers. Repertoires were generated with immunoSEQ multiplex PCR, while TCRdb's copy carries only in-frame clones and drops some. V and J calls and clone size are those listed in that table; D and trimming were worked out from the DNA. This table has almost 250,000 clones, around 84% appearing once. Germline trimming cut 5 bases from V and 5 bases from J; bases unmatched to any gene: 12. There are 16 residues in the CDR3. Germline assignment: CDR1 SGHVS and CDR2 FNYEAQ. Clinical history as reported by participants underpinned cohort assignment.

The V and J genes are TRBV7-6 and TRBJ2-3; 8 nucleotides agree with TRBD2. The sequence was obtained from a woman between 45 and 60 years old who had recovered from COVID-19. The specimen was PBMCs or T cells enriched from blood (not recorded which). Here the CDR3 DNA reads TGTGCCAGCAGCCTAAGCGGGAGTGGGGTGCAAGATACGCAGTATTTT. Translating it yields CASSLSGSGVQDTQYF.